What follows are 9 T cell receptor beta chains derived from one specimen sequenced in a study of cytomegalovirus exposure and HLA in healthy donors. TCRdb's copy holds only in-frame clones and misses some; the assay was immunoSEQ multiplex PCR. This table has about 66,000 clones, approximately 97% appearing once. Sequencing was performed on PBMCs. These receptors all come from a woman under 30 in good health and CMV-seropositive.

The chain employs TRBV28 and TRBJ2-5; TRBD1 agrees at 8 bases. Germline values: CDR1 MDHEN, CDR2 SYDVKM. Losses at the gene ends were 2 bases for V and 4 bases for J; bases not matched to a gene: 0. The length of the CDR3 is 13 residues. In nucleotides, the CDR3 is TGTGCCAGCAGTTTAGACAGGGGAGAGACCCAGTACTTC. It encodes CASSLDRGETQYF.

The chain uses TRBV6-5 and TRBJ1-2; possibly TRBD1 for D (6 bases). Germline-derived CDR1 and CDR2 are MNHEY and SVGAGI. The length of the CDR3 is 13 residues. Trimming removed 5 bases at V and 4 bases at J, with 11 bases between. CDR3 protein: CASSRDTRYGYTF. The CDR3 DNA follows: TGTGCCAGCAGTCGGGACACGCGCTATGGCTACACCTTC.

This clone was recorded only once. The genes are TRBV20-1 and TRBJ2-1; tentatively, D is TRBD2 (5 bases). Between the trimmed V and J ends, which lost 7 bases and 10 bases, there was a span of 14 bases. This CDR3 spans 11 amino acids. The germline V gene encodes CDR1 DFQATT and CDR2 SNEGSKA (reference sequence). CDR3 sequence: CSVSGITEQFF. CDR3 bases: TGCAGTGTTTCGGGGATTACGGAGCAGTTCTTC.

This chain uses TRBV28 with TRBJ2-1; 7 nucleotides align to TRBD2. The germline CDR1 and CDR2 sequences are MDHEN and SYDVKM. The CDR3 is 18 residues long. J lost 3 bases, V lost 1 base, and 12 bases had no gene match. The CDR3 protein is CASSLLVGLAGHYNEQFF. For the CDR3, the DNA is TGTGCCAGCAGTTTATTGGTTGGGTTAGCGGGCCACTACAATGAGCAGTTCTTC.

V and J are TRBV6-1 and TRBJ2-5; the match to TRBD2 covers 9 bases. This CDR3 contains 19 residues. With 3 bases clipped from V and 3 bases from J, the junction kept 17 bases outside the gene matches. The germline V gene has CDR1 MNHNS and CDR2 SASEGT. The CDR3 is CASSDWGKGRGRAEETQYF. The CDR3 DNA sequence: TGTGCCAGCAGTGATTGGGGTAAGGGGCGCGGGAGGGCCGAAGAGACCCAGTACTTC.

The V gene is TRBV30, the J gene TRBJ1-2; maybe TRBD1 (5 bases). V lost 1 base, J lost 0 bases, and 15 bases lay in between. CDR3 length equals 16 residues. Germline CDR1 reads GTSNPN; CDR2 reads SVGIG (reference sequence). The CDR3 bases are TGTGCCTGGAGTGAGTGGGTGGGGCTAGCTAACTATGGCTACACCTTC. Translation: CAWSEWVGLANYGYTF. The full variable domain, with the rest looked up from reference TRBV30 and TRBJ1-2, is SQTIHQWPATLVQPVGSPLSLECTVEGTSNPNLYWYRQAAGRGLQLLFYSVGIGQISSEVPQNLSASRPQDRQFILSSKKLLLSDSGFYLCAWSEWVGLANYGYTFGSGTRLTVV.

The chain recombines TRBV7-8 with TRBJ2-5, with TRBD2 identical over 9 bases. V lost 5 bases and J lost 2; bases outside the gene matches: 15. This CDR3 is built from 18 residues. Germline loops: CDR1 SGHVS, CDR2 FQNEAQ. Here the CDR3 reads CASSTRKVAGGFQETQYF. The CDR3 coding sequence is TGTGCCAGCAGCACCCGGAAGGTGGCGGGGGGGTTTCAAGAGACCCAGTACTTC. Complete variable domain (other parts from reference TRBV7-8 and TRBJ2-5): GAGVSQSPRYKVAKRGQDVALRCDPISGHVSLFWYQQALGQGPEFLTYFQNEAQLDKSGLPSDRFFAERPEGSVSTLKIQRTQQEDSAVYLCASSTRKVAGGFQETQYFGPGTRLLVL.

This clone has only one observation. V and J are TRBV13 and TRBJ2-7, with 13 bases lining up with TRBD2. This CDR3 is built from 15 residues. J lost 2 bases, V lost 5 bases, and 3 bases had no gene match. Germline CDR1 and CDR2: PRHDT and FYEKMQ (reference sequence). The CDR3 DNA is TGTGCCAGCAGCGGAGGACTAGCGGGAGCCTACGAGCAGTACTTC. This codes for CASSGGLAGAYEQYF.

In DNA, the CDR3 is TGTGCCAGCAGCTTACAGGGGACCGCCTACGAGCAGTACTTC. Its protein is CASSLQGTAYEQYF. This rearrangement joins TRBV5-4 to TRBJ2-7, with 7 positions matching TRBD1. Germline CDR1 and CDR2: SGHNT and YYREEE (reference sequence). After removal of 2 bases from V and 2 bases from J, the junction contained 4 bases not matched to a gene. CDR3 length: 14 residues.